Listed below are T cell receptor beta chains from one sample, sequenced in a study of shared clonotypes between healthy human individuals. Clones were read by immunoSEQ multiplex PCR, and TCRdb kept only the in-frame ones, dropping some. The data hold about 2.2 million clones, with approximately 94% observed a single time. Source material: naive CD8+ T cells from PBMCs. The origin of the receptors is a man aged 18 to 29 in good health. Some clones in this sample may be carry-over from other donors' samples. The CDR3 runs from the conserved cysteine through the conserved F or W. D genes are given only for firm matches. Clone size is not always given. Where it is, it says once, few, many or a class for expanded clones.

CDR3 DNA | CDR3 protein | J gene | D gene | V gene | clone size
TGTGCCAGCAGGGTCCTTAGCACAGATACGCAGTATTTT | CASRVLSTDTQYF | TRBJ2-3 | - | TRBV27 | -
TGTGCCAGCAGCGTAGGGCCCGGGGAAGTCTATGGCTACACCTTC | CASSVGPGEVYGYTF | TRBJ1-2 | - | TRBV9 | -
TGTGCCAGCACCCCCTCGCCCCCGCAGATCGCCACCGGGGAGCTGTTTTTT | CASTPSPPQIATGELFF | TRBJ2-2 | - | TRBV27 | -
TGTGCCAGCAGCGGGACAGGGGTGGGCTACGAGCAGTACTTC | CASSGTGVGYEQYF | TRBJ2-7 | TRBD1 | TRBV9 | -
TGTGCCAGCGCCCATAGCACAGATACGCAGTATTTT | CASAHSTDTQYF | TRBJ2-3 | - | TRBV28 | -
TGTGCCAGCAGCGAGAATACAGATACGCAGTATTTT | CASSENTDTQYF | TRBJ2-3 | - | TRBV9 | -
TGTGCCAGCAGCTTAGAACGACAGGGAGTACCCGAGCAGTACTTC | CASSLERQGVPEQYF | TRBJ2-7 | TRBD1 | TRBV7-9 | -
TGTGCCAGCAGCGCCCGGACTAGCGGGAGCTCCTACGAGCAGTACTTC | CASSARTSGSSYEQYF | TRBJ2-7 | TRBD2 | TRBV13 | -
TGTGCCAGCAGCTCAGCCGTCCGGGTTCTTTCCTACGAGCAGTACTTC | CASSSAVRVLSYEQYF | TRBJ2-7 | - | TRBV7-9 | -
TGCAGCGTCCACACCCCCTTATCGGGAGGGCCTGCAGATACGCAGTATTTT | CSVHTPLSGGPADTQYF | TRBJ2-3 | TRBD2 | TRBV29-1 | -
TGTGCCAGCGGGTGGGTCCTTGAAAAACTGTTTTTT | CASGWVLEKLFF | TRBJ1-4 | - | TRBV6-1 | -
TGTGCCAGCAAGACAGGGGGCGATTCCCACGAGCAGTACTTC | CASKTGGDSHEQYF | TRBJ2-7 | TRBD1 | TRBV6-6 | -
TGTGCCCTTAAGACGGGAGGAGGGAATGAGCAGTTCTTC | CALKTGGGNEQFF | TRBJ2-1 | TRBD2 | TRBV6-1 | -
TGTGCCAGCAGCCTCATCGGGGGCGATACGCAGTATTTT | CASSLIGGDTQYF | TRBJ2-3 | - | TRBV7-7 | -
TGTGCCAGCAGCTTGGCGGCGGGAGGCCTCAATGAGCAGTTCTTC | CASSLAAGGLNEQFF | TRBJ2-1 | TRBD2 | TRBV5-4 | -
TGTGCCATCAGTCTGACCCGGAGAGTACCGGGACAGGAAAGCTCCTACGAGCAGTACTTC | CAISLTRRVPGQESSYEQYF | TRBJ2-7 | TRBD1 | TRBV10-3 | -
TGTGCCAGCAGCGTGACAGTGGACGAGCAGTACTTC | CASSVTVDEQYF | TRBJ2-7 | - | TRBV7-9 | -
TGTGCCAGCAGTTACGGCGGGAGTACTTACGAGCAGTACTTC | CASSYGGSTYEQYF | TRBJ2-7 | TRBD2 | TRBV6-6 | -
TGTGCCACCAGCAGAGAAAGTCTGGAGGGGACTTACAATGAGCAGTTCTTC | CATSRESLEGTYNEQFF | TRBJ2-1 | - | TRBV15 | -
TGTGCCAGCCGCTTGGGTGGAGACTATGGCTACACCTTC | CASRLGGDYGYTF | TRBJ1-2 | - | TRBV28 | -
TGTGCCAGCAGCTTGGCAGCCAATCAGCCCCAGCATTTT | CASSLAANQPQHF | TRBJ1-5 | - | TRBV7-8 | few
TGCGCCAGCAGCTTAACTAGCGGACCCTACAATGAGCAGTTCTTC | CASSLTSGPYNEQFF | TRBJ2-1 | TRBD2 | TRBV5-1 | -
TGTGCCAGCAGCCCCCCCACCGGGAACACTGAAGCTTTCTTT | CASSPPTGNTEAFF | TRBJ1-1 | - | TRBV9 | -
TGTGCCAGCAGCCCGACCGGAGGGTTCGTATACAATGAGCAGTTCTTC | CASSPTGGFVYNEQFF | TRBJ2-1 | - | TRBV9 | -
TGTGCCACAATTCATACCAGCAATCAGCCCCAGCATTTT | CATIHTSNQPQHF | TRBJ1-5 | - | TRBV6-5 | -
TGCGCCAGCAGCCGCAGGGGAGATAACTATGGCTACACCTTC | CASSRRGDNYGYTF | TRBJ1-2 | - | TRBV4-1 | -
TGTGCCAGCAGCTTAGGTGGCGGAAGCTCCTACGAGCAGTACTTC | CASSLGGGSSYEQYF | TRBJ2-7 | - | TRBV7-9 | -
TGTGCCAGCGAAGGTGAAAAACTGTTTTTT | CASEGEKLFF | TRBJ1-4 | - | TRBV6-6 | -
TGTGCCAGCAGCCAACCAGCGGCAGAGAAGTATGGCTACACCTTC | CASSQPAAEKYGYTF | TRBJ1-2 | - | TRBV28 | -
TGTGCCAGCAGCCCTCTAGGCGGAATAATCTACAATGAGCAGTTCTTC | CASSPLGGIIYNEQFF | TRBJ2-1 | - | TRBV9 | -
TGTGCCAGCACCGAGCGGGAGGGCCCCGATACGCAGTATTTT | CASTEREGPDTQYF | TRBJ2-3 | TRBD2 | TRBV28 | -
TGTGCCAGCAGCTTAGGAGGTTTTCGGGCAGCTCTTGGGGGAGAGCAGTACTTC | CASSLGGFRAALGGEQYF | TRBJ2-7 | - | TRBV7-6 | -
TGTGCCAGCAGTGAAGAGGTTCGGGGAATAAATGAGCAGTTCTTC | CASSEEVRGINEQFF | TRBJ2-1 | - | TRBV6-1 | once
TGTGCCACCAGCAGAGAATCCAGCGGCTACAATGAGCAGTTCTTC | CATSRESSGYNEQFF | TRBJ2-1 | - | TRBV15 | -
TGTGCCAGCAGCCCTCTTCGGGCTAGGACTAGCGGGAATCAAGAGACCCAGTACTTC | CASSPLRARTSGNQETQYF | TRBJ2-5 | TRBD2 | TRBV7-6 | -
TGTGCCAGCAGACACAGGGGTTGGGAGACCCAGTACTTC | CASRHRGWETQYF | TRBJ2-5 | TRBD1 | TRBV6-5 | -
TGTGCCAGCAGCTCCCAACAGGGGTTGAACACTGAAGCTTTCTTT | CASSSQQGLNTEAFF | TRBJ1-1 | TRBD1 | TRBV7-9 | -
TGTGCCAGCAGCGTAGATTGGGCGGGAGAATCCCACAATGAGCAGTTCTTC | CASSVDWAGESHNEQFF | TRBJ2-1 | TRBD2 | TRBV9 | -
TGTGCCAGCAGCGTCTACGCCGACGGGGGGCGAAACATTCAGTACTTC | CASSVYADGGRNIQYF | TRBJ2-4 | - | TRBV9 | -
TGTGCCAGCACAGCGGGCTCCTACAATGAGCAGTTCTTC | CASTAGSYNEQFF | TRBJ2-1 | - | TRBV27 | -
TGTGCCATCAGTGATACTAGCGGGAGGGGAATTTCCTACGAGCAGTACTTC | CAISDTSGRGISYEQYF | TRBJ2-7 | TRBD2 | TRBV10-3 | -
TGTGCCAGCAGTTTAGAGGGGACTAGCGGGAGAAATCAAGAGACCCAGTACTTC | CASSLEGTSGRNQETQYF | TRBJ2-5 | TRBD2 | TRBV27 | -
TGTGCCAGCGCAGTGTCGGTTGTCACTAACGAGCAGTACTTC | CASAVSVVTNEQYF | TRBJ2-7 | - | TRBV2 | -
TGTGCCAGTAGTATTCTGGGAAACTGGTACGAGCAGTACTTC | CASSILGNWYEQYF | TRBJ2-7 | - | TRBV19 | -
TGTGCCAGCAGTCCCGGAACGTACGAGCAGTACTTC | CASSPGTYEQYF | TRBJ2-7 | - | TRBV28 | -
TGTGCCAGTAGTGGGCCTAGCGGGGACCGAAAACGCGACGAGCAGTACTTC | CASSGPSGDRKRDEQYF | TRBJ2-7 | TRBD2 | TRBV19 | -
TGTGCCAGCAGTTTGACATTTTACAATGAGCAGTTCTTC | CASSLTFYNEQFF | TRBJ2-1 | - | TRBV11-3 | -
TGTGCCAGCAGCCTAAACACTGAAGCTTTCTTT | CASSLNTEAFF | TRBJ1-1 | - | TRBV7-9 | -
TGTGCCAGCAGCCAAGACCTGCGGGCGGCGCCCTACGAGCAGTACTTC | CASSQDLRAAPYEQYF | TRBJ2-7 | - | TRBV4-2 | -